What follows are 20 T cell receptor beta chains derived from one specimen sequenced in a study of blood T cell repertoires in COVID-19. Sequencing used immunoSEQ multiplex PCR; TCRdb keeps in-frame clones, though not all of them. The data show under 550,000 clones, around 90% seen once. The material sequenced was peripheral blood. The receptors shown here come from a man younger than 35 with COVID-19, enrolled during active disease.

The chain is built from TRBV4-2 and TRBJ2-3; D is unclear. V dropped 9 bases and J dropped 6 bases, with 10 bases sitting between them. Germline V CDR1 and CDR2: LGHNA, YNFKEQ. This CDR3 is 11 amino acids long. CDR3 nucleotides: TGTGCCAGTAGAGAGGCGGATACGCAGTATTTT. The encoded protein is CASREADTQYF.

The V call is TRBV2, the J call TRBJ1-6, with a tentative D call TRBD1 (6 bases). From germline, CDR1 is SNHLY and CDR2 FYNNEI. V was trimmed by 8 bases and J by 1 base, leaving 9 bases between them. CDR3 length: 14 amino acids. The CDR3 loop is CASGQRSYNSPLHF. The CDR3 nucleotides are TGTGCCAGCGGACAGAGGTCCTATAATTCACCCCTCCACTTT.

As to this clone: Other DNA sequences of this sample code for an identical CDR3. The chain links TRBV2 to TRBJ2-5, with 13 bases that match TRBD2. CDR1 SNHLY and CDR2 FYNNEI come from the germline V gene. The V and J ends lost 5 bases and 4 bases, in that order; junction bases with no gene match: 4. The CDR3 covers 15 residues. The DNA of the CDR3 is TGTGCCAGCAGTCGACTAGCGGGGGGAATAGAGACCCAGTACTTC. This translates into CASSRLAGGIETQYF. Full variable domain (outside the CDR3, taken from reference TRBV2 and TRBJ2-5): EPEVTQTPSHQVTQMGQEVILRCVPISNHLYFYWYRQILGQKVEFLVSFYNNEISEKSEIFDDQFSVERPDGSNFTLKIRSTKLEDSAMYFCASSRLAGGIETQYFGPGTRLLVL.

This chain joins TRBV12-5 and TRBJ2-5, with TRBD2 identical over 14 bases. Germline-derived CDR1 and CDR2 are LGHNT and FRNRAP. Trimming removed 3 bases from V and 4 bases from J; junction bases left unmatched: 7. The CDR3 has 17 amino acids. The CDR3 DNA reads TGTGCTAGTGGTTTCCGGACTAGCGGGGGGATCGGAGAGACCCAGTACTTC. It specifies CASGFRTSGGIGETQYF. Supplemented by reference TRBV12-5 and TRBJ2-5, the full variable domain reads DARVTQTPRHKVTEMGQEVTMRCQPILGHNTVFWYRQTMMQGLELLAYFRNRAPLDDSGMPKDRFSAEMPDATLATLKIQPSEPRDSAVYFCASGFRTSGGIGETQYFGPGTRLLVL.

The rearrangement uses TRBV12-3 or TRBV12-4 and TRBJ1-2, with D possibly matching TRBD1 (5 bases). The ends were cut back, 2 bases at V and 4 bases at J, with 8 bases in the middle. The CDR3 loop spans 13 amino acids. As DNA, the CDR3 is TGTGCCAGCAGTTTACCCGACAGCTATGGCTACACCTTC. Translating it yields CASSLPDSYGYTF.

The chain links TRBV5-1 to TRBJ1-5; TRBD1 aligns across 7 bases. CDR3 length: 15 residues. Germline assignment: CDR1 SGHRS and CDR2 YFSETQ. The V gene end was trimmed by 0 bases and the J gene end by 3 bases; junction bases not matched to a gene: 3. The CDR3 coding sequence is TGCGCCAGCAGCTTGGGGGGACAGCTCAATCAGCCCCAGCATTTT. Protein: CASSLGGQLNQPQHF.

The rearrangement uses TRBV7-9 and TRBJ1-2, with 7 bases identical to TRBD1. The CDR3 is 13 amino acids. Looked up from germline, CDR1 is SEHNR and CDR2 is FQNEAQ (reference sequence). J was trimmed by 7 bases and V by 0 bases; bases with no gene match: 2. The CDR3 reads CASSLATGSGYTF. In DNA, the CDR3 is TGTGCCAGCAGCTTAGCGACAGGGTCTGGCTACACCTTC.

This sequence joins TRBV6-2 or TRBV6-3 and TRBJ1-5, with TRBD1 identical over 7 bases. Germline trimming cut 6 bases from V and 4 bases from J; bases unmatched to any gene: 12. CDR3 length: 16 amino acids. Per germline, CDR1 MNHEY and CDR2 SVGEGT. The CDR3 DNA is TGTGCCAGCAGCCAGGGGGATGAGGTAAGGAATCAGCCCCAGCATTTT. Amino acids: CASSQGDEVRNQPQHF.

This sequence joins TRBV7-9 and TRBJ2-1, with TRBD2 as a possible D gene (5 bases). Germline-derived CDR1 and CDR2 are SEHNR and FQNEAQ (reference sequence). Trimming left V 4 bases short and J 5 bases short, with 6 bases between. There are 12 residues in the CDR3. CDR3 protein: CASSSGNNEQFF. Here the CDR3 DNA reads TGTGCCAGCAGCTCGGGAAACAATGAGCAGTTCTTC.

This chain connects TRBV29-1 to TRBJ1-1; 8 bases fit TRBD1. This CDR3 contains 12 residues. Germline assignment: CDR1 SQVTM and CDR2 ANQGSEA. J lost 5 bases, V lost 6 bases, and 5 bases had no gene match. The CDR3 DNA follows: TGCAGCGTGGACAGGGTTAAAACTGAAGCTTTCTTT. Protein product: CSVDRVKTEAFF.

The chain is built from TRBV11-2 and TRBJ2-1, with 10 positions matching TRBD1. In germline, CDR1 is SGHAT, CDR2 FQNNGV. Trimming cost V 5 bases and J 1 base; bases outside gene matches: 8. The CDR3 has 17 amino acids. CDR3 region: CASSLTGGPFSYNEQFF. The CDR3 DNA reads as TGTGCCAGCAGCCTGACAGGGGGCCCCTTTTCCTACAATGAGCAGTTCTTC. Full variable domain (missing parts from reference TRBV11-2 and TRBJ2-1): EAGVAQSPRYKIIEKRQSVAFWCNPISGHATLYWYQQILGQGPKLLIQFQNNGVVDDSQLPKDRFSAERLKGVDSTLKIQPAKLEDSAVYLCASSLTGGPFSYNEQFFGPGTRLTVL.

In its sample, this clone was seen a few times. This chain joins TRBV5-1 and TRBJ1-2; TRBD1 might be the D (6 bases). V was trimmed by 0 bases and J by 4 bases, leaving 16 bases between them. The germline V gene has CDR1 SGHRS and CDR2 YFSETQ. The CDR3 totals 16 residues. The CDR3 nucleotides read TGCGCCAGCAGCTTGGGGAGTGGGGGCACCCTCTATGGCTACACCTTC. This codes for CASSLGSGGTLYGYTF.

This clone was detected only once. The rearrangement uses TRBV2 and TRBJ2-3, with D maybe TRBD2 (6 bases). CDR3 length: 15 amino acids. The germline CDR1 and CDR2 sequences are SNHLY and FYNNEI. Trimming pared 9 bases from V and 0 bases from J, leaving 16 bases between. Here the CDR3 reads CASARRTTSTDTQYF. In DNA, the CDR3 is TGTGCCAGTGCTCGGCGGACTACTAGCACAGATACGCAGTATTTT.

The rearrangement uses TRBV20-1 and TRBJ2-2, with D unclear. CDR1 and CDR2 from the germline V gene are DFQATT and SNEGSKA (reference sequence). V lost 3 bases and J 4 bases, leaving 9 bases between the germline ends. The CDR3 is 13 residues long. CDR3: CSASDFLTGELFF. Written as DNA, the CDR3 is TGCAGTGCTAGTGATTTCCTCACCGGGGAGCTGTTTTTT.

The chain carries TRBV19 and TRBJ1-5; 9 positions agree with TRBD1. In germline, CDR1 is LNHDA, CDR2 SQIVND (reference sequence). The length of the CDR3 is 14 residues. Trimming removed 6 bases from V and 5 bases from J; junction bases left unmatched: 5. The CDR3 DNA follows: TGTGCCAGTAGCGGACAGGGGTGGGATCAGCCCCAGCATTTT. It yields the protein CASSGQGWDQPQHF.

J is TRBJ2-7 and V is TRBV5-1; 7 nucleotides match TRBD2. This CDR3 is 14 amino acids long. CDR1 and CDR2 from the germline V gene are SGHRS and YFSETQ. The ends lost 1 base at V and 5 bases at J; junction bases unmatched: 6. The CDR3 DNA reads TGCGCCAGCAGCTTGTCAGCGGGAAATCACGAGCAGTACTTC. Translated: CASSLSAGNHEQYF.

The chain carries TRBV19 and TRBJ1-6, with D maybe TRBD1 (5 bases). The V end was cut by 7 bases, the J end by 4 bases, with 8 bases between. Germline CDR1 reads LNHDA; CDR2 reads SQIVND (reference sequence). The CDR3 is 13 amino acids. The CDR3 here is CASMAGYNSPLHF. CDR3 nucleotides: TGTGCCAGTATGGCAGGGTATAATTCACCCCTCCACTTT.

This sequence joins TRBV28 and TRBJ2-1; maybe TRBD2 (6 bases). Germline V gene sequence: CDR1 MDHEN, CDR2 SYDVKM. The ends were cut back, 1 base at V and 2 bases at J, with 15 bases in the middle. The CDR3 is 17 residues long. The CDR3 DNA sequence: TGTGCCAGCAGTTTATCTCCCGGGACTTCCACCTACAATGAGCAGTTCTTC. Translated: CASSLSPGTSTYNEQFF.

The rearrangement links TRBV7-2 to TRBJ2-1; D is possibly TRBD1 (6 bases). Germline CDR1 is SGHTA and CDR2 is FQGNSA. Trimming took 4 bases from V and 1 from J, leaving 8 bases between them. The CDR3 is made up of 14 amino acids. This CDR3 is CASSWQGSYNEQFF. CDR3 coding DNA: TGTGCCAGCAGCTGGCAGGGGTCCTACAATGAGCAGTTCTTC.

This clone was seen a single time. The rearrangement links TRBV11-2 to TRBJ2-3; D is possibly TRBD2 (7 bases). V lost 2 bases to trimming and J lost 4 bases, with 16 bases between them. This CDR3 has 16 amino acids. Germline V gene data show CDR1 as SGHAT and CDR2 as FQNNGV. DNA for the CDR3: TGTGCCAGCAGCTTAATTTTGACGGGGGGCCCAGATACGCAGTATTTT. Protein sequence: CASSLILTGGPDTQYF. The whole variable domain, filled in from reference TRBV11-2 and TRBJ2-3, reads EAGVAQSPRYKIIEKRQSVAFWCNPISGHATLYWYQQILGQGPKLLIQFQNNGVVDDSQLPKDRFSAERLKGVDSTLKIQPAKLEDSAVYLCASSLILTGGPDTQYFGPGTRLTVL.